The TCR beta chain under discussion was sequenced for a study of beta chain features in type 1 diabetes. The study's findings and limits: cDNA-based reads could over-represent cells with high TCR expression. The influence of HLA type on TCRB rearrangement stayed undetermined. The study found fewer insertions and more deletions at VDJ junctions in type 1 diabetes patients.

For this clone: Its antigen is as yet unknown.

One heparinised blood draw, averaging about 120 mL, came from each donor. The authors reverse transcribed all of the isolated RNA, so sequencing captured expressed TCRB transcripts. Repertoires were generated with immunoSEQ multiplex PCR, while TCRdb's copy carries only in-frame clones and drops some. The table has about 320,000 clones, 14% seen once; the top ten hold around 7%. The CDR3 runs 15 residues. V lost 5 bases to trimming and J lost 8 bases, with 16 bases between them. Germline V gene data show CDR1 as MDHEN and CDR2 as SYDVKM. Specimen: central memory CD4+ T cells from blood. The clonotype originates from a man aged 25-45 years in good health. This rearrangement joins TRBV28 to TRBJ1-6; D gene unclear. The DNA for the CDR3 is TGTGCCAGCAGTGGTCCAGAAGATTATCATTCACCCCTCCACTTT. It translates to CASSGPEDYHSPLHF.